Sequencing of this T cell receptor beta chain was carried out in a study of Graves' ophthalmopathy and Graves' hyperthyroidism. On the study more broadly: Where ophthalmopathy was absent within 18 months of follow-up, hyperthyroidism was stable. Regarding the study as a whole: A roughly 80% specificity and 87.88% sensitivity were achieved by a 13-signature model that separated ophthalmopathy from stable hyperthyroidism. Thyroid clonotypes that were expanded above 0.001 frequency mostly also appeared in blood.

Amplified material comprised TCR beta CDR3 regions derived from RNA transcripts. After a first-round RT-PCR with HTBI primers, a second-round multiplex PCR was run. A single record per CDR3 protein comes from TCRdb applying MiXCR to the multiplex PCR reads. The table has 1 million to 1.3 million distinct CDR3 sequences, about two fifths seen once; the top ten hold around 10%. V lost 6 bases and J 6 bases, leaving 17 bases between the germline ends. CDR1 and CDR2 from the germline V gene are LNHDA and SQIVND (reference sequence). The CDR3 is 14 residues long. Pregnant or lactating patients and those with other autoimmune diseases or uncontrolled infections were excluded. A few counts support this clonotype. Its specificity is not known.

The TCR sequence derives from an adult man with Graves' hyperthyroidism. The material sequenced was peripheral blood or thyroid tissue (not recorded which). The V and J genes are TRBV19 and TRBJ1-1; a weak D match, TRBD1 (6 bases). This chain's CDR3 is CASSQAQGRAEAFF. CDR3 DNA: TGTGCCAGTAGCCAAGCACAGGGACGGGCTGAAGCTTTCTTT.